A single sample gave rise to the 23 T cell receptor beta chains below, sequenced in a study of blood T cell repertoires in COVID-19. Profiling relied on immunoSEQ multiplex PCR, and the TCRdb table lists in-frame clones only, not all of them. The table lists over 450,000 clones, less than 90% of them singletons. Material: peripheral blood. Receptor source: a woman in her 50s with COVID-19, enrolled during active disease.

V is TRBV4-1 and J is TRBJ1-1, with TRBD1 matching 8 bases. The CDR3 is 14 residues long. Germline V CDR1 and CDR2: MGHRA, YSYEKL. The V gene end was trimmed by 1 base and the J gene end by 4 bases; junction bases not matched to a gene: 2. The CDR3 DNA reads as TGCGCCAGCAGCCAAGCAGGGGGCGTCACTGAAGCTTTCTTT. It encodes CASSQAGGVTEAFF.

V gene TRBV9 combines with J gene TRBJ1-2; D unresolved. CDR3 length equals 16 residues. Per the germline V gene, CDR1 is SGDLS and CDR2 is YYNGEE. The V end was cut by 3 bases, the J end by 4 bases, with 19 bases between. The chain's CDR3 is CASSATGYRGVYGYTF. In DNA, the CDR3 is TGTGCCAGCAGCGCCACCGGATATCGGGGAGTCTATGGCTACACCTTC.

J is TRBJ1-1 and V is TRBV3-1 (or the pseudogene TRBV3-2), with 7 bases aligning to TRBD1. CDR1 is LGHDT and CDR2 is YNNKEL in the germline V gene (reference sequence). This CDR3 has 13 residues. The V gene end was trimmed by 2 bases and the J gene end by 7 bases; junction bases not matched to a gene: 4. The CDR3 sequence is CASSQSWDSEAFF. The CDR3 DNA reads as TGTGCCAGCAGCCAAAGTTGGGACAGTGAAGCTTTCTTT.

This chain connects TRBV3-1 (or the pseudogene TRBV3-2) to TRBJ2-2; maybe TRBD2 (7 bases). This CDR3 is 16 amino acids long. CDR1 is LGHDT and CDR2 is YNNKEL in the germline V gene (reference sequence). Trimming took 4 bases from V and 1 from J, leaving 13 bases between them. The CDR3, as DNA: TGTGCCAGCAGCCTCAGGGGCGGGAGGAACACCGGGGAGCTGTTTTTT. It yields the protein CASSLRGGRNTGELFF.

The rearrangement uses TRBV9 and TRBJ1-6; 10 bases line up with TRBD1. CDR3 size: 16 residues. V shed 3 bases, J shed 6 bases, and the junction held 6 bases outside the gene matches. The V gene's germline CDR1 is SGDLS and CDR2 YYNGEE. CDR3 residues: CASSDPGQGTNSPLHF. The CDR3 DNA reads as TGTGCCAGCAGCGACCCGGGACAGGGGACTAATTCACCCCTCCACTTT.

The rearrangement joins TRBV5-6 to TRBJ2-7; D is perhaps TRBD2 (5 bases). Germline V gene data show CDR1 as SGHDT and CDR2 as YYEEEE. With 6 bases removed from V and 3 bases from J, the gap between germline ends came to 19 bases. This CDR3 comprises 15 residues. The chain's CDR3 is CASTLGPGLVYEQYF. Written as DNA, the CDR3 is TGTGCCAGCACCCTAGGACCGGGATTGGTCTACGAGCAGTACTTC.

DNA of the CDR3: TGTGCCAGTCAGGGTCTTATCCACGAGCAGTACTTC. Protein: CASQGLIHEQYF. V gene TRBV6-5 combines with J gene TRBJ2-7; a weak D match, TRBD1 (5 bases). The CDR3 is 12 residues long. Germline lookup yields CDR1 MNHEY and CDR2 SVGAGI. V dropped 9 bases and J dropped 5 bases, with 14 bases sitting between them.

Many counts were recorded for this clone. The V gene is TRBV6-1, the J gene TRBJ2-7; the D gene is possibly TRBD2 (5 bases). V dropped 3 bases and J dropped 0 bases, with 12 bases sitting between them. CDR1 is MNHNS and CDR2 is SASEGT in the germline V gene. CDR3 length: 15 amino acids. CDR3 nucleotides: TGTGCCAGCAGTGATCGGAGGCGTTCCTCCTACGAGCAGTACTTC. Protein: CASSDRRRSSYEQYF.

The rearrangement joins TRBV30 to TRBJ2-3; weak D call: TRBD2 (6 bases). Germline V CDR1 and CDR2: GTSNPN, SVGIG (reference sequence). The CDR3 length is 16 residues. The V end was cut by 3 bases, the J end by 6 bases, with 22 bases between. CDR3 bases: TGTGCCTGGAGCCCCAGGCGGGGAACGCTGGTTGATACGCAGTATTTT. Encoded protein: CAWSPRRGTLVDTQYF.

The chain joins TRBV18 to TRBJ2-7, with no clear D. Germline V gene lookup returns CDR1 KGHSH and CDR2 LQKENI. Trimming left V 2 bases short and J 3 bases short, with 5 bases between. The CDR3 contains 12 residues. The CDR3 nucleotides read TGTGCCAGCTCACCAGGGCTCTACGAGCAGTACTTC. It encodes CASSPGLYEQYF.

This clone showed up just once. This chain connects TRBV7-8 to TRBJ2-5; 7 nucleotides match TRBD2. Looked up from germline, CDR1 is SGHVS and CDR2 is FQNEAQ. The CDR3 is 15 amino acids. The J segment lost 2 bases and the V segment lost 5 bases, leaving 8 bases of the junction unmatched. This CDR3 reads CASSLGWGGQETQYF. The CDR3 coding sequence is TGTGCCAGCAGCCTCGGGTGGGGAGGGCAAGAGACCCAGTACTTC. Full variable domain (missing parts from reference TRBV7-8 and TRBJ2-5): GAGVSQSPRYKVAKRGQDVALRCDPISGHVSLFWYQQALGQGPEFLTYFQNEAQLDKSGLPSDRFFAERPEGSVSTLKIQRTQQEDSAVYLCASSLGWGGQETQYFGPGTRLLVL.

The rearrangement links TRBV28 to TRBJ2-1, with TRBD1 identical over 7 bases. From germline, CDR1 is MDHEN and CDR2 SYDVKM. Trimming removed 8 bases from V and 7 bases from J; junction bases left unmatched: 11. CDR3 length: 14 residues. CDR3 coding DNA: TGTGCCAGCTATAGGGGGCGCACTGGGAATGAGCAGTTCTTC. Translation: CASYRGRTGNEQFF.

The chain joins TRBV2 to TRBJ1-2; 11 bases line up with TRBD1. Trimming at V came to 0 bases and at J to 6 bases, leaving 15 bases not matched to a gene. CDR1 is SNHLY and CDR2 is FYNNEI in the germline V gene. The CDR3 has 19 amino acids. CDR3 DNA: TGTGCCAGCAGTGAAGCGAGTAGTATCAGGACAGGGGGCCTTGATGGCTACACCTTC. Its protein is CASSEASSIRTGGLDGYTF.

The CDR3 region is CASSISTAGQPQHF. For the CDR3, the DNA is TGTGCCAGCAGCATCTCGACAGCGGGTCAGCCCCAGCATTTT. The J gene is TRBJ1-5, the V gene TRBV5-6; TRBD1 might be the D (5 bases). Trimming stripped 4 bases from V and 6 bases from J, with 14 bases between. The CDR3 contains 14 residues. In germline, CDR1 is SGHDT, CDR2 YYEEEE.

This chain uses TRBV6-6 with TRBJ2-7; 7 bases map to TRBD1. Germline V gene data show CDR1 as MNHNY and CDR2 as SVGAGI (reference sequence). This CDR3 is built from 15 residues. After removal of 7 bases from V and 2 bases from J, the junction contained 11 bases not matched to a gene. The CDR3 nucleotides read TGTGCCAGCATCTCACGGAGGCAGGGGGCCTACGAGCAGTACTTC. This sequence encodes CASISRRQGAYEQYF.

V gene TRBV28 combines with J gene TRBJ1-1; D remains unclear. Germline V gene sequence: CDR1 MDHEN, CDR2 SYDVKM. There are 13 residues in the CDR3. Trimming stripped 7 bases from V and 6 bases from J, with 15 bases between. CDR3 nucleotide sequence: TGTGCCAGCACCCCTCCGGGGTTCGCTGAAGCTTTCTTT. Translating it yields CASTPPGFAEAFF.

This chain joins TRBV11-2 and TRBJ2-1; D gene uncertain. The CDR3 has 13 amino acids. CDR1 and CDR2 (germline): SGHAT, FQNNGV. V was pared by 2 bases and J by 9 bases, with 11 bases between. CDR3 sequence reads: CASSLNLSGEQFF. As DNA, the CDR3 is TGTGCCAGCAGCTTAAACCTATCGGGTGAGCAGTTCTTC.

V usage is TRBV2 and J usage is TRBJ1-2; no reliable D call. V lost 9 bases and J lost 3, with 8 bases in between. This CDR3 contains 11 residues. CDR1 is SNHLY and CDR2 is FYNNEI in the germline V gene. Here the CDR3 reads CASSVDYGYTF. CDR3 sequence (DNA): TGTGCCAGTTCAGTGGACTATGGCTACACCTTC.

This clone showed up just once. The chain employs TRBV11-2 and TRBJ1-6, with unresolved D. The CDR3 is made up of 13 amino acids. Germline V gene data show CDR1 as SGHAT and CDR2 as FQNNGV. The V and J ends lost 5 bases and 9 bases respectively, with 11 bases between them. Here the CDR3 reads CASSPGSSSPLHF. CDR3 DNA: TGTGCCAGCAGCCCCGGTTCTAGTTCACCCCTCCACTTT.

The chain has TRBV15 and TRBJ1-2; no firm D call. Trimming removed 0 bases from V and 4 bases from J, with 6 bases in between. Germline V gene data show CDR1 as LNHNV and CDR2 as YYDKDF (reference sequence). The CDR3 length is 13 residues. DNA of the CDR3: TGTGCCACCAGCAGAGAACAGATCTATGGCTACACCTTC. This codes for CATSREQIYGYTF.

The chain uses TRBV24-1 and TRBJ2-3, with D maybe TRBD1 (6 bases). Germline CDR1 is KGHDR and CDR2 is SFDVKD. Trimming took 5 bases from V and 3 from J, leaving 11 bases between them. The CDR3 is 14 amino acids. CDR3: CATSATGPTDTQYF. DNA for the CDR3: TGTGCCACCAGTGCGACAGGCCCGACAGATACGCAGTATTTT.

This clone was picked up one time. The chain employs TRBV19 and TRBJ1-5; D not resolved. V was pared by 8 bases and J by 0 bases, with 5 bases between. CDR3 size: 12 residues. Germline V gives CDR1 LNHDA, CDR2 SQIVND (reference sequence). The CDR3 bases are TGTGCCAGTCGCTATAGCAATCAGCCCCAGCATTTT. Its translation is CASRYSNQPQHF.

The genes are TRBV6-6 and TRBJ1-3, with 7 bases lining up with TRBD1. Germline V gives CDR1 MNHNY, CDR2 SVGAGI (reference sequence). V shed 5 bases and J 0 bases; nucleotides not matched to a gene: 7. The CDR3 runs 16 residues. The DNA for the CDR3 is TGTGCCAGCAGTCAACAGGGACAGCACTCTGGAAACACCATATATTTT. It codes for CASSQQGQHSGNTIYF.